The 31 T cell receptor beta chains below all came from one sample that was sequenced in a study of T cell repertoires in cytomegalovirus infection. Antigens for these TCRs are unknown. One entry per CDR3 protein results from TCRdb running MiXCR on the reads. This table has around 540,000 distinct CDR3 sequences, around a third appearing once. Sequenced material: cultured PBMCs, taken from culture after CMV antigen stimulation. Receptor source: a human donor in good health (CMV status not recorded). Some clones in this sample may be carry-over from other donors' samples.

In this sample, this clonotype turned up a few times. The CDR3 bases are TGTGCCAGCTCACCAAACGCCGGGACTAGCGGGAGAAACCACAATGAGCAGTTCTTC. As protein: CASSPNAGTSGRNHNEQFF. This chain connects TRBV18 to TRBJ2-1; TRBD2 matches 14 bases. The germline V gene encodes CDR1 KGHSH and CDR2 LQKENI. The CDR3 runs 19 residues. J lost 5 bases, V lost 2 bases, and 11 bases had no gene match.

In its sample, this clonotype was seen a few times. The rearrangement joins TRBV28 to TRBJ2-1; 12 bases align to TRBD2. This CDR3 comprises 15 residues. The junction had 5 bases not matched to a gene; V was cut back by 3 bases and J by 8 bases. In germline, CDR1 is MDHEN, CDR2 SYDVKM. The CDR3 reads CASSFPSGRAHEQFF. The CDR3, as DNA: TGTGCCAGCAGTTTTCCTAGCGGGAGGGCCCATGAGCAGTTCTTC.

Concerning this clonotype: This likely traces to a read error, being one base from a far larger clone. V usage is TRBV11-2 and J usage is TRBJ2-1, with D tentatively TRBD2 (6 bases). The length of the CDR3 is 12 residues. Germline V lookup: CDR1 SGHAT, CDR2 FQNNGV. The V end was cut by 1 base, the J end by 8 bases, with 6 bases between. The CDR3 is CASSLGRDEQFF. CDR3 bases: TGTGCCAGCAGCTTAGGGAGGGATGAGCAGTTCTTC.

This clonotype was counted a few times. The gene calls are TRBV28 and TRBJ2-5; 10 positions match TRBD2. This CDR3 comprises 20 residues. Losses at the gene ends were 1 base for V and 2 bases for J; bases not matched to a gene: 16. The germline V gene encodes CDR1 MDHEN and CDR2 SYDVKM. The CDR3 region has the DNA TGTGCCAGCAGTTTATTGTTCCGTGGCCGGACTAGCGGAGGTCAAGAGACCCAGTACTTC. Amino acids: CASSLLFRGRTSGGQETQYF.

The chain couples TRBV13 to TRBJ2-7; D gene unclear. CDR3 length: 11 residues. The V end was cut by 4 bases, the J end by 10 bases, with 11 bases between. The germline V gene encodes CDR1 PRHDT and CDR2 FYEKMQ (reference sequence). The chain's CDR3 is CASSSDGTQYF. CDR3 DNA sequence: TGTGCCAGCAGCTCGGACGGAACACAGTACTTC.

V is TRBV19 and J is TRBJ2-1; 9 bases align to TRBD2. V shed 7 bases and J 3 bases; nucleotides not matched to a gene: 13. Germline CDR1 and CDR2: LNHDA and SQIVND (reference sequence). This CDR3 is 17 amino acids long. The CDR3 spells CASTNFPASGIYNEQFF. Here the CDR3 DNA reads TGTGCCAGTACTAATTTTCCGGCTAGCGGGATCTACAATGAGCAGTTCTTC.

This chain links TRBV29-1 with TRBJ2-1; D remains ambiguous. Trimming removed 7 bases from V and 1 base from J, with 14 bases in between. This CDR3 has 14 residues. Germline V gives CDR1 SQVTM, CDR2 ANQGSEA. CDR3 sequence (DNA): TGCAGCGCCCTCGGAGCTTCGTCCTACAATGAGCAGTTCTTC. Protein: CSALGASSYNEQFF.

The sample holds a few counts of this clonotype. The gene calls are TRBV10-3 and TRBJ2-1, with no clear D. Germline V gives CDR1 ENHRY, CDR2 SYGVKD. V was clipped by 4 bases and J by 8 bases, with 9 bases between them. This CDR3 comprises 12 residues. The CDR3 DNA reads TGTGCCATCAGTGGAGATCGGTATGAGCAGTTCTTC. It encodes CAISGDRYEQFF.

At least ten counts were recorded for this clonotype. V usage is TRBV7-8 and J usage is TRBJ1-1; 8 bases match TRBD1. Germline trimming cut 6 bases from V and 8 bases from J; bases unmatched to any gene: 5. CDR1 is SGHVS and CDR2 is FQNEAQ in the germline V gene. CDR3 size: 12 residues. CDR3 residues: CASRARQGEAFF. The CDR3 DNA sequence: TGTGCCAGCAGAGCCCGACAGGGGGAAGCTTTCTTT. The complete variable domain, with remaining parts taken from reference TRBV7-8 and TRBJ1-1, reads GAGVSQSPRYKVAKRGQDVALRCDPISGHVSLFWYQQALGQGPEFLTYFQNEAQLDKSGLPSDRFFAERPEGSVSTLKIQRTQQEDSAVYLCASRARQGEAFFGQGTRLTVV.

This clonotype was picked up a small number of times. This chain links TRBV9 with TRBJ2-1; 9 bases agree with TRBD2. Trimming took 0 bases from V and 3 from J; bases not matched to a gene: 1. Germline values: CDR1 SGDLS, CDR2 YYNGEE. CDR3 length: 15 amino acids. This chain's CDR3 is CASSVASGNYNEQFF. The CDR3 DNA follows: TGTGCCAGCAGCGTAGCTAGCGGGAACTACAATGAGCAGTTCTTC.

This clonotype was seen ten or more times. The CDR3 loop reads CASSPRAGGYNEQFF. In DNA, the CDR3 is TGTGCCAGCAGCCCCCGGGCAGGGGGCTACAATGAGCAGTTCTTC. The chain is built from TRBV7-2 and TRBJ2-1, with 7 bases identical to TRBD1. Trimming at V came to 5 bases and at J to 3 bases, leaving 7 bases not matched to a gene. This CDR3 has 15 residues. The germline V gene has CDR1 SGHTA and CDR2 FQGNSA.

This clonotype is judged medium-sized. The chain carries TRBV7-2 and TRBJ2-7; 9 bases map to TRBD2. Trimming removed 5 bases from V and 5 bases from J; junction bases left unmatched: 16. CDR3 length: 17 amino acids. Germline CDR1 is SGHTA and CDR2 is FQGNSA. CDR3: CASSQTGGTSLFNEQYV. Written as DNA, the CDR3 is TGTGCCAGCAGCCAGACTGGTGGGACTAGCCTTTTTAACGAGCAGTACGTC.

The chain uses TRBV11-2 and TRBJ1-4, with D possibly TRBD1 on 6 matching bases. The CDR3 length is 14 residues. Trimming stripped 5 bases from V and 8 bases from J, with 15 bases between. Germline V gives CDR1 SGHAT, CDR2 FQNNGV. Here the CDR3 reads CASSPIGQNEKLFF. The CDR3 nucleotides read TGTGCCAGCAGCCCTATTGGACAGAACGAAAAACTGTTTTTT.

This clonotype was counted many times. The chain couples TRBV7-2 to TRBJ2-5; D possibly matches TRBD1 or TRBD2 (5 bases each). The CDR3 has 14 amino acids. Deletions cut 5 bases from V and 5 bases from J, with 15 bases between. From germline, CDR1 is SGHTA and CDR2 FQGNSA. CDR3 in DNA: TGTGCCAGCAGCACTACCGGGACCCGGGAGACCCAGTACTTC. It yields the protein CASSTTGTRETQYF.

This clonotype was found a few times. The chain uses TRBV30 and TRBJ1-1; TRBD1 might be the D (5 bases). This CDR3 has 16 residues. Germline lookup yields CDR1 GTSNPN and CDR2 SVGIG (reference sequence). The V gene lost 3 bases and the J gene lost 1 base, with 18 bases spanning the gap. CDR3 coding DNA: TGTGCCTGGAGAAAAGCCTCAGGGTTAGGGAACACTGAAGCTTTCTTT. Its protein product is CAWRKASGLGNTEAFF.

The chain joins TRBV4-2 to TRBJ1-3, with D uncertain. CDR3 length equals 14 residues. Germline loops: CDR1 LGHNA, CDR2 YNFKEQ. V lost 6 bases and J lost 4, with 13 bases in between. The DNA of the CDR3 is TGTGCCAGCAGTTCCGGCTACACCGGAAACACCATATATTTT. This encodes CASSSGYTGNTIYF.

Turning to this clonotype: Mismatch with germline at one junction end may stem from a read error. This chain connects TRBV19 to TRBJ2-2; weak D call: TRBD2 (5 bases). Per the germline V gene, CDR1 is LNHDA and CDR2 is SQIVND (reference sequence). This CDR3 contains 16 residues. CDR3 in DNA: TGTGCCAGTAGTACCTATCCCTTAGCGAACACCGGGGAGCTGGTTTTT. It is translated as CASSTYPLANTGELVF.

There are a few counts of this clonotype. The chain links TRBV19 to TRBJ1-5, with D perhaps matching TRBD1 (5 bases). The CDR3 spans 15 residues. CDR1 and CDR2 from the germline V gene are LNHDA and SQIVND (reference sequence). Trimming cost V 1 base and J 4 bases, with 11 bases left between them. CDR3 coding DNA: TGTGCCAGTAGTATAGTATCAGGGCCAAATCAGCCCCAGCATTTT. This translates into CASSIVSGPNQPQHF.

This clonotype was seen only once. The chain employs TRBV30 and TRBJ1-1, with 9 bases matching TRBD1. Trimming removed 2 bases from V and 7 bases from J; junction bases left unmatched: 8. CDR1 and CDR2 (germline): GTSNPN, SVGIG (reference sequence). The CDR3 has 14 residues. CDR3 DNA: TGTGCCTGGAGTTCCGGGACAGGGTTGGTTGAAGCTTTCTTT. Its protein is CAWSSGTGLVEAFF.

This sequence joins TRBV11-2 and TRBJ2-4; D is ambiguous. There are 16 residues in the CDR3. Germline lookup yields CDR1 SGHAT and CDR2 FQNNGV. Trimming took 8 bases from V and 3 from J, leaving 20 bases between them. In nucleotides, the CDR3 is TGTGCCAGCGAAGGACCCGGCGCGGTAGGCAAAAACATTCAGTACTTC. Protein sequence: CASEGPGAVGKNIQYF.

This clonotype was detected many times. The chain carries TRBV12-3 or TRBV12-4 and TRBJ1-1; D might be TRBD1 (5 bases). The CDR3 extends over 13 amino acids. Trimming shortened V by 6 bases and J by 5 bases, and 13 bases separated the two germline ends. The CDR3 region has the DNA TGTGCCAGCAGCTTCCAGGGAAATACTGAAGCTTTCTTT. Its protein is CASSFQGNTEAFF.

This clonotype has more than one count but fewer than ten. The J gene is TRBJ2-5, the V gene TRBV7-9; D assignment may be TRBD1 or TRBD2 (6 bases each). Germline V gene sequence: CDR1 SEHNR, CDR2 FQNEAQ (reference sequence). This CDR3 is 14 amino acids long. Deletions cut 3 bases from V and 3 bases from J, with 11 bases between. The CDR3 loop is CASSFLGGEETQYF. DNA of the CDR3: TGTGCCAGCAGCTTTCTGGGGGGCGAAGAGACCCAGTACTTC.

The chain carries TRBV7-9 and TRBJ1-6; a weak D match, TRBD1 (5 bases). Trimming shortened V by 7 bases and J by 0 bases, and 19 bases separated the two germline ends. The germline gives CDR1 SEHNR, CDR2 FQNEAQ (reference sequence). The CDR3 has 18 residues. CDR3: CASTSRGAGSSYNSPLHF. The CDR3 nucleotides read TGTGCCAGCACCTCGCGTGGAGCAGGGAGCTCCTATAATTCACCCCTCCACTTT.

The chain uses TRBV14 and TRBJ2-7, with TRBD2 as a possible D gene (6 bases). Germline-derived CDR1 and CDR2 are SGHDN and FVKESK. Trimming stripped 4 bases from V and 0 bases from J, with 13 bases between. The CDR3 contains 15 residues. The CDR3 coding sequence is TGTGCCAGCAGCCGGTTGTTGGGGGGCTCCTACGAGCAGTACTTC. Translating gives CASSRLLGGSYEQYF.

This clonotype has only a few counts. J is TRBJ1-1 and V is TRBV19; 9 nucleotides line up with TRBD1. The CDR3 is 14 amino acids. V lost 4 bases and J lost 11; bases outside the gene matches: 11. CDR1 and CDR2 (germline): LNHDA, SQIVND (reference sequence). The CDR3 region is CASSTWRQGVFAFF. DNA for the CDR3: TGTGCCAGTAGTACCTGGCGACAGGGGGTCTTTGCTTTCTTT.

This rearrangement joins TRBV11-2 to TRBJ2-1; D is unclear. Germline values: CDR1 SGHAT, CDR2 FQNNGV. The CDR3 has 14 residues. Trimming removed 8 bases at V and 0 bases at J, with 11 bases between. For the CDR3, the DNA is TGTGCCAGCCGTCATGTCGGCTCCTACAATGAGCAGTTCTTC. It codes for CASRHVGSYNEQFF.

This clonotype has only a few counts. This chain links TRBV19 with TRBJ2-5; 7 nucleotides line up with TRBD1. The CDR3 contains 14 residues. Germline trimming cut 4 bases from V and 4 bases from J; bases unmatched to any gene: 6. In germline, CDR1 is LNHDA, CDR2 SQIVND (reference sequence). The chain's CDR3 is CASSTTGSGETQYF. The CDR3 coding sequence is TGTGCCAGTAGTACGACAGGGTCGGGAGAGACCCAGTACTTC.

This clonotype was picked up many times. CDR3 sequence reads: CASSSPGDTYEQYV. In DNA form, the CDR3 reads TGTGCCAGCAGCTCGCCGGGGGACACCTACGAGCAGTACGTC. The chain couples TRBV7-2 to TRBJ2-7; D possibly uses TRBD1 or TRBD2 (6 bases each). This CDR3 is 14 amino acids long. V was pared by 4 bases and J by 2 bases, with 12 bases between. Per the germline V gene, CDR1 is SGHTA and CDR2 is FQGNSA.

This chain joins TRBV6-5 and TRBJ2-3; maybe TRBD1 (6 bases). The CDR3 runs to 17 residues. Per the germline V gene, CDR1 is MNHEY and CDR2 is SVGAGI. The V end lost 2 bases, the J end lost 2 bases, and 17 bases lay between the germline ends. Written as DNA, the CDR3 is TGTGCCAGCAGTTACCTCCGAACAGGGTTCCACACAGATACGCAGTATTTT. Amino acid sequence: CASSYLRTGFHTDTQYF.

The J gene is TRBJ2-7, the V gene TRBV20-1, with D perhaps matching TRBD1 (6 bases). The CDR3 runs to 15 residues. V was pared by 0 bases and J by 7 bases, with 19 bases between. Germline V gene sequence: CDR1 DFQATT, CDR2 SNEGSKA (reference sequence). The CDR3 is CSARDRTALRREQYF. In DNA, the CDR3 is TGCAGTGCTAGAGATCGGACAGCCCTCCGTAGGGAGCAGTACTTC.

The chain employs TRBV5-1 and TRBJ2-4; no clear D gene. The germline V and J ends were trimmed by 4 bases and 0 bases, with 14 bases remaining between them. The CDR3 extends over 16 amino acids. Per germline, CDR1 SGHRS and CDR2 YFSETQ. CDR3 residues: CASSNGLDLAKNIQYF. The CDR3 region has the DNA TGCGCCAGCAGCAACGGATTGGATCTAGCCAAAAACATTCAGTACTTC.